The clone carrying this T cell receptor (beta chain) was counted many times. These data are taken from a study of early T cells in non-severe SARS-CoV-2 infection. In the study overall: With bulk RNA from unsorted whole blood as input, sequencing yielded unpaired chains.

Looked up from germline, CDR1 is DFQATT and CDR2 is SNEGSKA (reference sequence). V trimming: 3 bases; J trimming: 8 bases; junction bases outside the gene matches: 12. The CDR3 extends over 14 amino acids. Attachment of unique molecular identifiers to individual cDNA molecules was performed. TCRdb called the 5' RACE reads again in MiXCR, with one record for every CDR3 protein. The table records tens of thousands of distinct CDR3 sequences, around 6.3% of them present only once. This clonotype originated in an adult who was a healthcare worker with PCR-confirmed SARS-CoV-2 infection or an uninfected control (not recorded which). J is TRBJ1-2 and V is TRBV20-1; TRBD1 aligns across 7 bases. This sample comprised whole blood, obtained at baseline. The DNA for the CDR3 is TGCAGTGCTAGCCAAAGACAGGGTTTCCAGGGCTACACCTTC. Amino acid sequence: CSASQRQGFQGYTF.